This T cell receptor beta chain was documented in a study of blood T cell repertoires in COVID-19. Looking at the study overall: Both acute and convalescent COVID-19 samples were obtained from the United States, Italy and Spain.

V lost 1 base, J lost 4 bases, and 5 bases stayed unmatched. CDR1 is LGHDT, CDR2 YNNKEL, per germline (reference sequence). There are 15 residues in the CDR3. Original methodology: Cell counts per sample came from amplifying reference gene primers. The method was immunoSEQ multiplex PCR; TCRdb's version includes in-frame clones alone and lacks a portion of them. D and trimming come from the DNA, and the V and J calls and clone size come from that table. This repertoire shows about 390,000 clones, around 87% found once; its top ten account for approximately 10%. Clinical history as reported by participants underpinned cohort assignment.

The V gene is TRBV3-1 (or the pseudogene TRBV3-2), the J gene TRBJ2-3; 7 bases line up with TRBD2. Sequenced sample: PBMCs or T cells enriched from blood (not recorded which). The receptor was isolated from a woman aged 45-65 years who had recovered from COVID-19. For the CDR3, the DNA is TGTGCCAGCAGCCAAGTACGGGGGGTGGCAGATACGCAGTATTTT. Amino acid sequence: CASSQVRGVADTQYF.